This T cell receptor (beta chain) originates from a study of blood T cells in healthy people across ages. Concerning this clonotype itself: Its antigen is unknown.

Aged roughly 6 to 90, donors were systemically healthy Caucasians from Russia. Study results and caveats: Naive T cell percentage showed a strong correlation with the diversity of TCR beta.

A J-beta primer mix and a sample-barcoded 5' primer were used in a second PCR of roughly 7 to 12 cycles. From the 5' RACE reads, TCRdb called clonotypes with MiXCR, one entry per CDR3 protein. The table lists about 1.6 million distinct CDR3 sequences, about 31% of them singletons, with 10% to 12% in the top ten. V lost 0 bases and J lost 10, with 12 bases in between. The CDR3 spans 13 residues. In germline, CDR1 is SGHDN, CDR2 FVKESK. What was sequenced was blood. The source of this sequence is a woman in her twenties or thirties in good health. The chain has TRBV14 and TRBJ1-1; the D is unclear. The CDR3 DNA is TGTGCCAGCAGCCAAGAGTATGTGGAAGGAGCTTTCTTT. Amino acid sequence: CASSQEYVEGAFF.